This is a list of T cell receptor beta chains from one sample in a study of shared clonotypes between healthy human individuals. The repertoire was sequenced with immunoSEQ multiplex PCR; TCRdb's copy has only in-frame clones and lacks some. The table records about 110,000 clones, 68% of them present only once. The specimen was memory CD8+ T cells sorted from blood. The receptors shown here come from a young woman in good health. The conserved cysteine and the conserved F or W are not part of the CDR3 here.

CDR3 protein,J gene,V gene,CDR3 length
ATGTGVQVEQF,TRBJ2-1,TRBV10-1,11
AISPSSSGRAYEQY,TRBJ2-7,TRBV10-3,14
ASSFGGANTGELF,TRBJ2-2,TRBV9,13
ASSLRGLGEKLF,TRBJ1-4,TRBV28,12
ASSLASRIRGRFHEQF,TRBJ2-1,TRBV7-9,16
ASVGTLGQPQH,TRBJ1-5,TRBV2,11
ASSQESDYLTAGRWGDEQY,TRBJ2-7,TRBV4-1,19
ASSLNQGAYGYT,TRBJ1-2,TRBV7-9,12
ASSAPMTSGYNEQF,TRBJ2-1,TRBV27,14
ASSSLGSGRAHEQY,TRBJ2-7,TRBV27,14
ASSRETSGWETQY,TRBJ2-5,TRBV4-2,13
ASSESSGPKNIQY,TRBJ2-4,TRBV10-1,13
ASSGGVSGANVLT,TRBJ2-6,TRBV6-1,13
AWSGVSAYEQY,TRBJ2-7,TRBV30,11
ASSLSTGVYNEQF,TRBJ2-1,TRBV4-1,13
ASRGGVGTEAF,TRBJ1-1,TRBV27,11